The clone carrying this T cell receptor (beta chain) was picked up a small number of times. CDR1 is SNHLY, CDR2 FYNNEI, per germline. The CDR3 consists of 13 residues. J lost 6 bases, V lost 3 bases, and 2 bases had no gene match. These data belong to a study of CD8+ T cells in alopecia areata. Study information: Each of the treated patients was given oral tofacitinib, 5 to 10 mg twice daily, for moderate-to-severe alopecia areata.

Extraction of RNA preceded its reverse transcription into cDNA, which served as the sequencing template. Assay used: immunoSEQ multiplex PCR; TCRdb lists only in-frame clones, some missing. Counted here are 200,000 to 250,000 clones, about three fifths occurring once; the ten biggest clones make up around 4.2%. Described treatment: oral pan-JAK inhibitor, 5-10 mg twice daily. The source was CD4+ T cells sorted from blood, collected at week 4, from a patient treated with tofacitinib. The chain is built from TRBV2 and TRBJ1-5; TRBD1 agrees at 7 bases. The TCR comes from a human donor with alopecia areata. CDR3 residues: CASSDRGVQPQHF. The DNA for the CDR3 is TGTGCCAGCAGTGACAGGGGGGTTCAGCCCCAGCATTTT.